This T cell receptor (beta chain) came from a study of human T cells and chemical hapten exposure. Study-level points and caveats: Following DPC sensitization, TCRs present above 1 in 1000 frequency showed no change.

MiXCR, applied by TCRdb to the RACE reads, yields one record per CDR3 protein. The top ten hold roughly 8.2% of the sample, which has around 330,000 distinct CDR3 sequences, approximately 5% seen once. With regard to this clonotype: What it binds is unknown.

Per germline, CDR1 SGHDT and CDR2 YYEEEE. Deletions cut 4 bases from V and 0 bases from J, with 20 bases between. The CDR3 spans 19 residues. Time point of the sample: pre-sensitization, week 0. Specified treatment: therapeutic diphenylcyclopropenone sensitization with weekly scalp DPC. Sequenced here: whole blood, sampled in connection with sensitization to the hapten diphenylcyclopropenone (DPC). The V gene is TRBV5-6, the J gene TRBJ1-6, with D tentatively TRBD1 (5 bases). The sequence derives from a woman under 30 with alopecia areata. Some clones in this sample may be carry-over from other donors' samples. CDR3 residues: CASSRDGLGFSSYNSPLHF. In nucleotides, the CDR3 is TGTGCCAGCAGCCGGGACGGCTTGGGATTTAGCTCCTATAATTCACCCCTCCACTTT. The variable domain in full, with the rest retrieved from reference TRBV5-6 and TRBJ1-6, is DAGVTQSPTHLIKTRGQQVTLRCSPKSGHDTVSWYQQALGQGPQFIFQYYEEEERQRGNFPDRFSGHQFPNYSSELNVNALLLGDSALYLCASSRDGLGFSSYNSPLHFGNGTRLTVT.